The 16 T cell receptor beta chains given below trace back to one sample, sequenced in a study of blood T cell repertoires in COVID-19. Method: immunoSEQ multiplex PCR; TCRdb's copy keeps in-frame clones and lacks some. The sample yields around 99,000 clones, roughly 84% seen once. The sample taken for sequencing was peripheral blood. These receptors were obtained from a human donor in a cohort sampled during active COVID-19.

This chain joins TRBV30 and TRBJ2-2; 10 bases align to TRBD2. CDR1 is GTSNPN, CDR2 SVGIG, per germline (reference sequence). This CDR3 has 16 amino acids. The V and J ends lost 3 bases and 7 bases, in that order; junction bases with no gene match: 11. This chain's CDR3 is CAWRLGSGRLIGELFF. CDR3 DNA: TGTGCCTGGAGACTAGGTAGCGGGAGGCTTATCGGGGAGCTGTTTTTT.

For the CDR3, the DNA is TGTGCCAGCAGCCAATCGAATTTCCCGGTGGATACGCAGTATTTT. This gives the protein CASSQSNFPVDTQYF. The rearrangement links TRBV16 to TRBJ2-3; no clear D gene. The CDR3 loop spans 15 amino acids. V dropped 0 bases and J dropped 6 bases, with 13 bases sitting between them. CDR1 and CDR2 from the germline V gene are KGHSY and FQNENV.

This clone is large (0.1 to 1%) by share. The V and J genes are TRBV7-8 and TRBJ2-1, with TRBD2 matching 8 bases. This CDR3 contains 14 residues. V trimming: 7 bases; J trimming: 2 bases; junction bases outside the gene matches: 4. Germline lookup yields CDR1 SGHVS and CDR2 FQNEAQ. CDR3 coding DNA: TGTGCCAGCAAACCGGGGGGGCCCTACAATGAGCAGTTCTTC. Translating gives CASKPGGPYNEQFF.

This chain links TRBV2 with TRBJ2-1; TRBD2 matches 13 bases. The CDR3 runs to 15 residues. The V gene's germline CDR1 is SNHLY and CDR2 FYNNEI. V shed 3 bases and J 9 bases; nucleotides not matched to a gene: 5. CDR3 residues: CASSDTSGRAGEQFF. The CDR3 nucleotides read TGTGCCAGCAGTGATACTAGCGGGAGGGCCGGTGAGCAGTTCTTC.

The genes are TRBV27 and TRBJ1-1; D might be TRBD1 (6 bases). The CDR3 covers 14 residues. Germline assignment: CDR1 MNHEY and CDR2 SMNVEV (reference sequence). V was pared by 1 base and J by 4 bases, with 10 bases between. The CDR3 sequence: CASSLWGRITEAFF. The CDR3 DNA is TGTGCCAGCAGTTTATGGGGGCGCATCACTGAAGCTTTCTTT.

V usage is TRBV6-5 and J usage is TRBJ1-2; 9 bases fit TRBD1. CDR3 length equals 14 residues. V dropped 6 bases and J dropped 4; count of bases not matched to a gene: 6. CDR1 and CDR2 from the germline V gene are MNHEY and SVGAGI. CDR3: CASSRDRAAYGYTF. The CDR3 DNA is TGTGCCAGCAGCCGGGACAGGGCCGCCTATGGCTACACCTTC.

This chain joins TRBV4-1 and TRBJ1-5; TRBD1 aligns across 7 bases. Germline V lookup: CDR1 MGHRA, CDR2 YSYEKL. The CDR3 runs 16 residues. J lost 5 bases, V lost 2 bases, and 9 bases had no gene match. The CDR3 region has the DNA TGCGCCAGCAGCCAATCCCCCACTAGGGGGCATCAGCCCCAGCATTTT. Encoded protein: CASSQSPTRGHQPQHF.

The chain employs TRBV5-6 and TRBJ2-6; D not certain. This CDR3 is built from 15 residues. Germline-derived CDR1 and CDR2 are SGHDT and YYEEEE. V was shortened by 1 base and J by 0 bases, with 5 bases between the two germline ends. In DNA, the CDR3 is TGTGCCAGCAGCTTGCCCTTCTCTGGGGCCAACGTCCTGACTTTC. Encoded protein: CASSLPFSGANVLTF. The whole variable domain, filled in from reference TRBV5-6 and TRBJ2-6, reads DAGVTQSPTHLIKTRGQQVTLRCSPKSGHDTVSWYQQALGQGPQFIFQYYEEEERQRGNFPDRFSGHQFPNYSSELNVNALLLGDSALYLCASSLPFSGANVLTFGAGSRLTVL.

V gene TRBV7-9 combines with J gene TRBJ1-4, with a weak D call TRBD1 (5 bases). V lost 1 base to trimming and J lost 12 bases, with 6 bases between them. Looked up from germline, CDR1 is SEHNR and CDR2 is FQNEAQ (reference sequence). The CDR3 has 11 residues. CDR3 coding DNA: TGTGCCAGCAGCTTAGAAGGGGAACTGTTTTTT. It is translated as CASSLEGELFF.

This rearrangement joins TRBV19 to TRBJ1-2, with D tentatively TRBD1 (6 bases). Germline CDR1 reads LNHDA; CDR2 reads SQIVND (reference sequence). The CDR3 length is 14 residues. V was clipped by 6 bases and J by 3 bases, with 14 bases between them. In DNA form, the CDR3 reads TGTGCCAGTAGATCAGGCAGGGGAGACTATGGCTACACCTTC. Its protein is CASRSGRGDYGYTF.

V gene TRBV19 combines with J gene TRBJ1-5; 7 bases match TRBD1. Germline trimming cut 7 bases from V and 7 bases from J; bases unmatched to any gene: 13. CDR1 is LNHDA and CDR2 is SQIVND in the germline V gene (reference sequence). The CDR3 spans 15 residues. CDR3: CASNPYPGQNQPQHF. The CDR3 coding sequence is TGTGCCAGTAACCCCTACCCGGGACAGAACCAGCCCCAGCATTTT.

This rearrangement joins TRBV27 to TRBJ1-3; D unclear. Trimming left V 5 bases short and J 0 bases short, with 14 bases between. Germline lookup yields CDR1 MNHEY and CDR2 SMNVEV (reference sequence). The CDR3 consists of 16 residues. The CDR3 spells CASSPGLPISGNTIYF. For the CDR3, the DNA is TGTGCCAGCAGTCCCGGACTCCCGATCTCTGGAAACACCATATATTTT.

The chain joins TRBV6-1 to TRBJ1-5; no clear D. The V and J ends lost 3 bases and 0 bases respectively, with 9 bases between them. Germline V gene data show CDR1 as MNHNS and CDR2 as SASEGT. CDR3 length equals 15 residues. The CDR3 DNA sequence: TGTGCCAGCAGTGACGGGTTTTATAGCAATCAGCCCCAGCATTTT. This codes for CASSDGFYSNQPQHF.

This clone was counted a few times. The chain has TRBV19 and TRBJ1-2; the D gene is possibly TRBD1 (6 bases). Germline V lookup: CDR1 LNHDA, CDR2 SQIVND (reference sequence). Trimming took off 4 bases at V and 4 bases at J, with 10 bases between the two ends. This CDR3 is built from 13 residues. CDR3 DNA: TGTGCCAGTAGTACGACAGGTATCTATGGCTACACCTTC. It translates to CASSTTGIYGYTF.

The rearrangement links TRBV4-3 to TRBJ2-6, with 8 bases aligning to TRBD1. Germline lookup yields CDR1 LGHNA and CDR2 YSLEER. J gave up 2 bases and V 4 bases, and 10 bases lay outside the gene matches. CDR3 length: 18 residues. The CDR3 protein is CASSRSGGVGTGANVLTF. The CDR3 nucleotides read TGCGCCAGCAGCCGCTCAGGGGGCGTGGGAACTGGGGCCAACGTCCTGACTTTC.

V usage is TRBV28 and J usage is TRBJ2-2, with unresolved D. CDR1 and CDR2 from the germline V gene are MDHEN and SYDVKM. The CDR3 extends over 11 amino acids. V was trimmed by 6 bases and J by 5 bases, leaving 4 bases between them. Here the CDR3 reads CASSYTGELFF. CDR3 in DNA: TGTGCCAGCAGCTATACCGGGGAGCTGTTTTTT.